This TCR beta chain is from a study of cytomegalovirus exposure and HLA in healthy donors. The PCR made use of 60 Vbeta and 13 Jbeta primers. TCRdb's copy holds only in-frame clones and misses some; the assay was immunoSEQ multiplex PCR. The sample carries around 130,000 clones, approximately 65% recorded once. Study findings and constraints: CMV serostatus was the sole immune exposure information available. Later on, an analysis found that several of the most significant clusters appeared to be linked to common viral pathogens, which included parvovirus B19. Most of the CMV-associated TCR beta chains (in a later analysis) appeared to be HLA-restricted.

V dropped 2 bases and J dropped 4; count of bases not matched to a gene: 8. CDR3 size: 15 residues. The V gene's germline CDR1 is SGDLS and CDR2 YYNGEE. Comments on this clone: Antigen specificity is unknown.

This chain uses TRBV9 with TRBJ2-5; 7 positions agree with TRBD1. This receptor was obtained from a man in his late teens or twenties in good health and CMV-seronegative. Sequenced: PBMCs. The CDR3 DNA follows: TGTGCCAGCAGCGTTTCTACGGGACAGTTAGAGACCCAGTACTTC. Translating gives CASSVSTGQLETQYF.